The clone carrying this T cell receptor beta chain turned up a few times. Antigen: not known. This sample was included in a study of regulatory T cells in long-lasting Graves disease. Regarding the study as a whole: TRBV28, TRBJ1-2 and TRBJ2-5 were favored in persistent disease. Peripheral blood, not thyroid tissue, was the sole material studied. TCR diversity was lower in persistent Graves' patients (versus newly diagnosed ones).

CDR1 is KGHSH and CDR2 is LQKENI in the germline V gene. V was cut by 2 bases and J by 2 bases, with 13 bases left in between. There are 15 residues in the CDR3. Arm-PCR of CDR3 regions and iRepertoire HTBI primers were the basis on which TCR beta libraries were built. Each CDR3 protein is one row after TCRdb ran MiXCR on the multiplex PCR reads. The sample lists fewer than 450,000 distinct CDR3 sequences; around 21% were seen once. Time point described: persistent/refractory GD, antithyroid drugs over 5 years with positive TRAb. TCR sequences were obtained from RNA taken from PBMCs. As collected, the peripheral blood samples measured 7.5 to 10 milliliters each and went into EDTA tubes.

Sequencing was performed on peripheral blood mononuclear cells (PBMCs), taken when the disease was refractory, from a patient treated with antithyroid drugs. V and J are TRBV18 and TRBJ2-7; no firm D call. The receptor comes from a female donor with Graves disease. Here the CDR3 DNA reads TGTGCCAGCTCACCAGTTACTGGGAACCCCTACGAGCAGTACTTC. Translated, it gives CASSPVTGNPYEQYF.